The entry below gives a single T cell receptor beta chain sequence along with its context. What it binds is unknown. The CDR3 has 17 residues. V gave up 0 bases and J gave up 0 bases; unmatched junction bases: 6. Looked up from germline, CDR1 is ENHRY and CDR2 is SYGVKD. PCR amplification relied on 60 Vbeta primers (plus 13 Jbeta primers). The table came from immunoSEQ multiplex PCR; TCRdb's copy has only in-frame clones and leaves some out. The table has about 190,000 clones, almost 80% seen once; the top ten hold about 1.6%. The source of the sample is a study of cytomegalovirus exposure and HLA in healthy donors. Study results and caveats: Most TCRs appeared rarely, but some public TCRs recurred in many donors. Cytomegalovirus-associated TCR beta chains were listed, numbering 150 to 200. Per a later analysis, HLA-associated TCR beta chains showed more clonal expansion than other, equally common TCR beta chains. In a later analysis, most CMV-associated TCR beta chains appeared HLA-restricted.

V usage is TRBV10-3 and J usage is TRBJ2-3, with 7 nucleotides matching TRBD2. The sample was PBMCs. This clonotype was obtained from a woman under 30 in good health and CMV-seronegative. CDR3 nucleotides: TGTGCCATCAGTGAGTCAGTCAGCGGGGCTAGCACAGATACGCAGTATTTT. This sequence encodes CAISESVSGASTDTQYF.